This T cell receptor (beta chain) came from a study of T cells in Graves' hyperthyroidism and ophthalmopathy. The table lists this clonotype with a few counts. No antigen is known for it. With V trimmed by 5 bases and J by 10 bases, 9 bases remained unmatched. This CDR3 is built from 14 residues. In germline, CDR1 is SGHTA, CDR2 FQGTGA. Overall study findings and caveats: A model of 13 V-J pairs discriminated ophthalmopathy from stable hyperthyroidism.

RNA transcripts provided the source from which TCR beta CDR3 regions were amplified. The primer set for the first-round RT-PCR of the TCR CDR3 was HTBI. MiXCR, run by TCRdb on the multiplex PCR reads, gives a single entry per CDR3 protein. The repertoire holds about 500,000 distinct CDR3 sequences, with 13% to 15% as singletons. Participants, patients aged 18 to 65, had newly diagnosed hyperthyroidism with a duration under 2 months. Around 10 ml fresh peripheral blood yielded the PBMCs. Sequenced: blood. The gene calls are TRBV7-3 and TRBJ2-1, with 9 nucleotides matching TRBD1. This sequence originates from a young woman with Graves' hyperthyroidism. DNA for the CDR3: TGTGCCAGCAGCCGGCCAGGACAGGGGCCGGAGCAGTTCTTC. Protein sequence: CASSRPGQGPEQFF.